This TCR beta chain was retrieved from a study of CD8+CD57+ T cells in acquired aplastic anemia. Details on this clonotype: Its target is unknown.

CDR1 is SGHTA and CDR2 is FQGTGA in the germline V gene. The CDR3 runs to 15 residues. The J segment lost 9 bases and the V segment lost 0 bases, leaving 8 bases of the junction unmatched. CDR3 and TCR beta VDJ profiling relied on genomic DNA as the template. A single record per CDR3 protein comes from TCRdb applying MiXCR to the reads. The repertoire includes about 160,000 distinct CDR3 sequences, around 40% of them detected once, and approximately 1% sits in the top ten. Regarding the study as a whole: Some 28 sequences, all CD8+ CDR3, were shared between patients and controls. CD8+ Simpson's diversity showed no significant patient-control difference.

The sequenced material came from sorted CD4+, CD8+, or CD8+CD57+ T cells (not recorded which) from PBMCs. The genes are TRBV7-3 and TRBJ2-1; 7 bases line up with TRBD1. The sequence was obtained from a human donor in good health. CDR3 in DNA: TGTGCCAGCAGCTTAACGCAGGGGGAGACAATTGAGCAGTTCTTC. Residues: CASSLTQGETIEQFF.